Listed here are 20 T cell receptor beta chains from one sample, sequenced in a study of cytomegalovirus exposure and HLA in healthy donors. Measured with immunoSEQ multiplex PCR; TCRdb has only the in-frame clones, and not every one. The repertoire holds fewer than 200,000 clones, with around nine tenths as singletons. The sequenced material came from PBMCs. These receptor sequences come from a man aged 18-30 years in good health and CMV-seropositive.

The chain has TRBV11-2 and TRBJ2-4; TRBD2 matches at 11 bases. V was clipped by 5 bases and J by 9 bases; unmatched bases: 15. This CDR3 has 17 residues. Germline CDR1 and CDR2: SGHAT and FQNNGV. CDR3 residues: CASSIHLQLAGAGIQYF. In nucleotides, the CDR3 is TGTGCCAGCAGCATACACCTCCAACTAGCGGGAGCGGGCATTCAGTACTTC.

The chain carries TRBV27 and TRBJ1-4, with D unclear. The CDR3 consists of 14 residues. CDR1 is MNHEY, CDR2 SMNVEV, per germline (reference sequence). Between the trimmed V and J ends, which lost 2 bases and 8 bases, there was a span of 12 bases. The CDR3 DNA reads TGTGCCAGCAGTTTAGTCCGGGTCGGAGAAAAACTGTTTTTT. It encodes CASSLVRVGEKLFF.

CDR3 protein: CASSLMGGEAFF. Written as DNA, the CDR3 is TGTGCCAGCAGCTTAATGGGGGGTGAAGCTTTCTTT. This chain links TRBV7-3 with TRBJ1-1; D might be TRBD1 (5 bases). CDR1 SGHTA and CDR2 FQGTGA come from the germline V gene. The V gene lost 1 base and the J gene lost 7 bases, with 7 bases spanning the gap. This CDR3 has 12 residues. The full variable domain, with the rest looked up from reference TRBV7-3 and TRBJ1-1, is GAGVSQTPSNKVTEKGKYVELRCDPISGHTALYWYRQSLGQGPEFLIYFQGTGAADDSGLPNDRFFAVRPEGSVSTLKIQRTERGDSAVYLCASSLMGGEAFFGQGTRLTVV.

The V gene is TRBV6-5, the J gene TRBJ2-3; 9 nucleotides align to TRBD1. The CDR3 totals 15 residues. From germline, CDR1 is MNHEY and CDR2 SVGAGI. The ends lost 2 bases at V and 4 bases at J; junction bases unmatched: 4. CDR3 DNA sequence: TGTGCCAGCAGTTACGGGACAGGGAACTCAGATACGCAGTATTTT. Protein sequence: CASSYGTGNSDTQYF.

The rearrangement links TRBV30 to TRBJ2-2; D is uncertain. Germline V CDR1 and CDR2: GTSNPN, SVGIG (reference sequence). Between the trimmed V and J ends, which lost 2 bases and 3 bases, there was a span of 13 bases. CDR3 size: 15 residues. CDR3 nucleotide sequence: TGTGCCTGGAGTCCTATCTCCGGGTACACCGGGGAGCTGTTTTTT. Residues: CAWSPISGYTGELFF.

A few counts support this clone. The genes are TRBV7-8 and TRBJ2-1, with 7 bases matching TRBD2. The CDR3 has 13 amino acids. The germline V gene encodes CDR1 SGHVS and CDR2 FQNEAQ. The V segment lost 6 bases and the J segment 6 bases; nucleotides outside the gene matches: 5. The CDR3 region has the DNA TGTGCCAGCAGGAGAGCGGGACGCAATGAGCAGTTCTTC. Its translation is CASRRAGRNEQFF.

The DNA of the CDR3 is TGTGCCAGCAAGACGGGAGCCTACGAGCAGTACTTC. Translating gives CASKTGAYEQYF. V is TRBV25-1 and J is TRBJ2-7, with D perhaps TRBD2 (6 bases). V lost 7 bases to trimming and J lost 2 bases, with 9 bases between them. The CDR3 extends over 12 amino acids. Germline V gene lookup returns CDR1 MGHDK and CDR2 SYGVNS.

This clone appeared once. The chain joins TRBV4-3 to TRBJ2-7, with 7 bases lining up with TRBD1. CDR1 and CDR2 from the germline V gene are LGHNA and YSLEER. Trimming cost V 3 bases and J 0 bases; bases outside gene matches: 8. This CDR3 is 16 amino acids long. The CDR3 loop is CASSHHRGVSSYEQYF. The CDR3 DNA sequence: TGCGCCAGCAGCCACCACAGGGGCGTTAGCTCCTACGAGCAGTACTTC.

This sequence joins TRBV7-2 and TRBJ1-1; no definite D call. The CDR3 extends over 13 amino acids. The V gene's germline CDR1 is SGHTA and CDR2 FQGNSA. Trimming took off 7 bases at V and 1 base at J, with 10 bases between the two ends. The CDR3 loop reads CASMPNRNTEAFF. For the CDR3, the DNA is TGTGCCAGCATGCCTAACAGGAACACTGAAGCTTTCTTT.

The sample holds a few counts of this clone. The chain uses TRBV4-3 and TRBJ1-2; possible D gene TRBD1, 6 bases. Germline V CDR1 and CDR2: LGHNA, YSLEER. V lost 1 base and J lost 6, with 12 bases in between. The CDR3 consists of 14 residues. CDR3: CASSQVGRGHGYTF. For the CDR3, the DNA is TGCGCCAGCAGCCAAGTAGGCAGGGGCCATGGCTACACCTTC.

With regard to this clone: Distinct nucleotide sequences in the sample also encode this CDR3. This rearrangement joins TRBV5-1 to TRBJ2-7, with a tentative D call TRBD1 (6 bases). The germline V gene has CDR1 SGHRS and CDR2 YFSETQ. This CDR3 has 13 residues. Trimming cost V 0 bases and J 2 bases, with 6 bases left between them. The CDR3 nucleotides read TGCGCCAGCAGCTTGGACAGGGCCTACGAGCAGTACTTC. Amino acids: CASSLDRAYEQYF.

The V call is TRBV27, the J call TRBJ1-1; TRBD1 matches 10 bases. CDR3 length: 20 residues. V lost 6 bases and J lost 1; bases outside the gene matches: 20. CDR1 is MNHEY and CDR2 is SMNVEV in the germline V gene (reference sequence). The CDR3 nucleotides are TGTGCCAGCAGGTCGTGGCGGACGACAGGGGGCTTTCAGGGGAACACTGAAGCTTTCTTT. Amino acids: CASRSWRTTGGFQGNTEAFF.

This chain links TRBV28 with TRBJ2-1; 9 nucleotides agree with TRBD2. Germline V gene sequence: CDR1 MDHEN, CDR2 SYDVKM. CDR3 length: 14 amino acids. The V gene end was trimmed by 9 bases and the J gene end by 9 bases; junction bases not matched to a gene: 12. CDR3 amino acids: CASQPLAGVSEQFF. The CDR3 DNA follows: TGTGCCAGTCAGCCGTTAGCGGGAGTTAGTGAGCAGTTCTTC.

The V and J genes are TRBV5-8 and TRBJ2-1; the match to TRBD2 covers 8 bases. The V gene's germline CDR1 is SGHTS and CDR2 YDEGEE. CDR3 length equals 18 residues. The J segment lost 3 bases and the V segment lost 0 bases, leaving 11 bases of the junction unmatched. CDR3 sequence reads: CASSLARVAGGLYNEQFF. For the CDR3, the DNA is TGTGCCAGCAGCTTGGCTCGGGTGGCGGGAGGCCTCTACAATGAGCAGTTCTTC.

V and J are TRBV7-6 and TRBJ1-5; TRBD1 agrees at 8 bases. Trimming at V came to 5 bases and at J to 5 bases, leaving 8 bases not matched to a gene. Germline CDR1 SGHVS, CDR2 FNYEAQ. There are 15 residues in the CDR3. The CDR3 sequence: CASSPGDRRDQPQHF. The DNA for the CDR3 is TGTGCCAGCAGCCCGGGGGACAGGCGGGATCAGCCCCAGCATTTT.

Written as DNA, the CDR3 is TGTGCCAGCAGTTTGGCAGGGGGCCCTGAAGCTTTCTTT. The encoded protein is CASSLAGGPEAFF. The chain employs TRBV6-6 and TRBJ1-1; 8 nucleotides align to TRBD1. V shed 4 bases and J 6 bases; nucleotides not matched to a gene: 4. The length of the CDR3 is 13 residues. From germline, CDR1 is MNHNY and CDR2 SVGAGI (reference sequence).

This clone was seen more than once but under ten times. The rearrangement uses TRBV6-1 and TRBJ2-1; 7 nucleotides match TRBD2. The germline gives CDR1 MNHNS, CDR2 SASEGT. V lost 4 bases, J lost 1 base, and 4 bases stayed unmatched. This CDR3 has 15 residues. In DNA form, the CDR3 reads TGTGCCAGCAGTGTTTCTAGCGGTTCCTACAATGAGCAGTTCTTC. Amino acids: CASSVSSGSYNEQFF.

The chain couples TRBV7-3 to TRBJ2-1, with 15 bases that match TRBD2. The CDR3 totals 14 residues. The germline CDR1 and CDR2 sequences are SGHTA and FQGTGA. Trimming took 9 bases from V and 7 from J; bases not matched to a gene: 4. CDR3: CASGLAGGANEQFF. The CDR3 bases are TGTGCCAGTGGACTAGCGGGGGGGGCAAATGAGCAGTTCTTC.

The V and J genes are TRBV5-4 and TRBJ2-1; possible D gene TRBD2, 5 bases. Trimming cost V 4 bases and J 0 bases, with 17 bases left between them. The CDR3 spans 17 residues. Germline V lookup: CDR1 SGHNT, CDR2 YYREEE (reference sequence). CDR3 coding DNA: TGTGCCAGCAGCCGGACCCTGGACTGGAGCTCCTACAATGAGCAGTTCTTC. This codes for CASSRTLDWSSYNEQFF.

The rearrangement links TRBV29-1 to TRBJ2-3, with 7 nucleotides matching TRBD2. The V gene end was trimmed by 6 bases and the J gene end by 5 bases; junction bases not matched to a gene: 2. CDR3 length: 11 amino acids. From germline, CDR1 is SQVTM and CDR2 ANQGSEA. In DNA, the CDR3 is TGCAGCGTGGGGGGGGTAGATACGCAGTATTTT. This encodes CSVGGVDTQYF.